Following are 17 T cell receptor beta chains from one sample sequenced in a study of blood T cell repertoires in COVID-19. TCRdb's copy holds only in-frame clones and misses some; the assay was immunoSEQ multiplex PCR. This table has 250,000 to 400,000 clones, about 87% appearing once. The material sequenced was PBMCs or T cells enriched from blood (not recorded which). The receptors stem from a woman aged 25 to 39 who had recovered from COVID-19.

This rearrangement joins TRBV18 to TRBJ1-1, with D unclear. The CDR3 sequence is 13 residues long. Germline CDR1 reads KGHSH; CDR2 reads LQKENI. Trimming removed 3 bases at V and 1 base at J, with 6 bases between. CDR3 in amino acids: CASSPAENTEAFF. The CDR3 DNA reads TGTGCCAGCTCACCGGCGGAGAACACTGAAGCTTTCTTT.

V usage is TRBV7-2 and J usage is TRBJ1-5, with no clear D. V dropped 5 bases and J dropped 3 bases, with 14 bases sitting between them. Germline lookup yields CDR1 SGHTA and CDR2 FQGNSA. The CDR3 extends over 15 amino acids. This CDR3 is CASSPIWAVNQPQHF. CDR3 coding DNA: TGTGCCAGCAGCCCCATCTGGGCAGTCAATCAGCCCCAGCATTTT.

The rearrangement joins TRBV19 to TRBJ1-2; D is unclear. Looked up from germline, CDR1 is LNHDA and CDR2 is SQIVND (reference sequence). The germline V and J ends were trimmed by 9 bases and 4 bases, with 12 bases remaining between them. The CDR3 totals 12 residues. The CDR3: CASGREAYGYTF. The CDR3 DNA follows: TGTGCCAGCGGAAGGGAGGCCTATGGCTACACCTTC.

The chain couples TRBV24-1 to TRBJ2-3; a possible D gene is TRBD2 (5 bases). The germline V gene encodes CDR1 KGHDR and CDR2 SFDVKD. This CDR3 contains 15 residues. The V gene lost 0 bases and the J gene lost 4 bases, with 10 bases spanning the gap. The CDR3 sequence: CATSDLGQEADTQYF. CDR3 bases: TGTGCCACCAGTGATTTGGGGCAGGAGGCAGATACGCAGTATTTT.

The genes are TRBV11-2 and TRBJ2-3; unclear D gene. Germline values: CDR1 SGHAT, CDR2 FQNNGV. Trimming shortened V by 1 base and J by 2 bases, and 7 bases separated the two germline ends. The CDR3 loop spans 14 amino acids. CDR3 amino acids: CASSLGLATDTQYF. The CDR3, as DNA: TGTGCCAGCAGCTTAGGGCTTGCCACAGATACGCAGTATTTT.

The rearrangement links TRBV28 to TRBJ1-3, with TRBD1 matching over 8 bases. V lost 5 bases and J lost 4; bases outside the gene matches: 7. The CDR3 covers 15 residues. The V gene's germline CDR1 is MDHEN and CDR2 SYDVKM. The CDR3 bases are TGTGCCAGCAGTACAGGGGGTTCGAGAGGAAACACCATATATTTT. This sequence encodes CASSTGGSRGNTIYF.

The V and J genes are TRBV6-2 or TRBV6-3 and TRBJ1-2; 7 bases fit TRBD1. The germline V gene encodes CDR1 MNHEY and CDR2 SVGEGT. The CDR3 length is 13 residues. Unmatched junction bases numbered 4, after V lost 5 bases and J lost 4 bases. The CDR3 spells CASSMGQRYGYTF. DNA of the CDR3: TGTGCCAGCAGTATGGGACAGCGCTATGGCTACACCTTC.

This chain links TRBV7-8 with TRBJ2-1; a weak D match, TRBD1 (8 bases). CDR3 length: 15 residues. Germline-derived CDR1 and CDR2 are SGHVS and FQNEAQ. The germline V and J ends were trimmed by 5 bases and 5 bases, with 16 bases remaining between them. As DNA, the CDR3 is TGTGCCAGCAGCATTACAGGGGGGGTAAACAATGAGCAGTTCTTC. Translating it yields CASSITGGVNNEQFF.

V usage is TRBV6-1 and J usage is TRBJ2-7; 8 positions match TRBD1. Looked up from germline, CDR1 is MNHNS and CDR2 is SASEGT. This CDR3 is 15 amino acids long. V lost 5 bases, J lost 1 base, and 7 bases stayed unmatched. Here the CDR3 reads CASSKETGVSYEQYF. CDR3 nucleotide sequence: TGTGCCAGCAGTAAAGAGACAGGGGTGTCCTACGAGCAGTACTTC.

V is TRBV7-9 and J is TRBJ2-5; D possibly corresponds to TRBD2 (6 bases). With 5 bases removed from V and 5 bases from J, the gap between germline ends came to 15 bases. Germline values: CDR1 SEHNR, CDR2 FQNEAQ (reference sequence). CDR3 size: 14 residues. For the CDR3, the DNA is TGTGCCAGCAGCCCCACTGCGGGGTTCGAGACCCAGTACTTC. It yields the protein CASSPTAGFETQYF.

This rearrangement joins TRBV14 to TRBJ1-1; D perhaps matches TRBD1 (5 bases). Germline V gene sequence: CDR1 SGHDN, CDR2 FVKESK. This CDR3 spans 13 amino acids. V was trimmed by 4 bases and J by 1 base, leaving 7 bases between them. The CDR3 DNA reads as TGTGCCAGCAGCCGGGGGGGGAACACTGAAGCTTTCTTT. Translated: CASSRGGNTEAFF. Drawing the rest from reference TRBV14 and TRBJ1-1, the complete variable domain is EAGVTQFPSHSVIEKGQTVTLRCDPISGHDNLYWYRRVMGKEIKFLLHFVKESKQDESGMPNNRFLAERTGGTYSTLKVQPAELEDSGVYFCASSRGGNTEAFFGQGTRLTVV.

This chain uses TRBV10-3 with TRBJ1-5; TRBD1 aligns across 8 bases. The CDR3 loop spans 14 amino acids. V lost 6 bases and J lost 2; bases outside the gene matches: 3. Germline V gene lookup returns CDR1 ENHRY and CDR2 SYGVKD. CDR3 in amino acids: CAISGQGGNQPQHF. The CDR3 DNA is TGTGCCATCAGCGGACAGGGAGGCAATCAGCCCCAGCATTTT.

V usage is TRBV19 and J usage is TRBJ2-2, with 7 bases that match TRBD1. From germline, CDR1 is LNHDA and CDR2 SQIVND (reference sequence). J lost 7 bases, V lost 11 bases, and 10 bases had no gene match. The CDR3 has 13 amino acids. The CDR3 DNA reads TGTGCCTCTGAAAGGGGGCTGGGCGGGGAGCTGTTTTTT. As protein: CASERGLGGELFF.

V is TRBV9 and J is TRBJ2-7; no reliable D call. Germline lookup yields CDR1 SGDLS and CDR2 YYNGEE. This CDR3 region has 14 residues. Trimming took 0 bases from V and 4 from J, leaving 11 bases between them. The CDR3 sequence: CASSVDRYSYEQYF. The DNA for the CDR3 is TGTGCCAGCAGCGTAGACAGATATAGTTACGAGCAGTACTTC.

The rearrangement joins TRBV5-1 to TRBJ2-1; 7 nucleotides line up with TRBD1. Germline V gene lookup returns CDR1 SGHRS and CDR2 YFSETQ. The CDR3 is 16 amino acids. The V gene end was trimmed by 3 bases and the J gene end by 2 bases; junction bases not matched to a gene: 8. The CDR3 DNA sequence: TGCGCCAGCAGCTCGACGACAGGGCCTGCCTACAATGAGCAGTTCTTC. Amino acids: CASSSTTGPAYNEQFF. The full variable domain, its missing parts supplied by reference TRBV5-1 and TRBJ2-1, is KAGVTQTPRYLIKTRGQQVTLSCSPISGHRSVSWYQQTPGQGLQFLFEYFSETQRNKGNFPGRFSGRQFSNSRSEMNVSTLELGDSALYLCASSSTTGPAYNEQFFGPGTRLTVL.

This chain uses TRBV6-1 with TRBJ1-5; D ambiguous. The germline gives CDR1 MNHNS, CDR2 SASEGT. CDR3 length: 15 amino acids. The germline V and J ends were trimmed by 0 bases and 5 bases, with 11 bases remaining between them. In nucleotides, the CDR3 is TGTGCCAGCAGTGAAGCTGAGGGCCGGCATCAGCCCCAGCATTTT. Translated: CASSEAEGRHQPQHF.

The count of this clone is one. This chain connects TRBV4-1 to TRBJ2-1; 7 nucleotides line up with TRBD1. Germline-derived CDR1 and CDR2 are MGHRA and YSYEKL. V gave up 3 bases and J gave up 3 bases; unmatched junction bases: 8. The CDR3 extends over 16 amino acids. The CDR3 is CASSQPGQRIYNEQFF. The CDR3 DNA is TGCGCCAGCAGCCAGCCGGGACAGAGAATCTACAATGAGCAGTTCTTC.